The source of this TCR beta chain is a study of blood T cells in healthy people across ages. Whole-study findings and limits: Strongly correlated with naive T cell percentage was TCR beta diversity.

As for this clonotype: Its antigen is unknown. The missing conserved phenylalanine or tryptophan at the end of this CDR3 makes a read error likely.

A second PCR of 7 to 11 cycles used a sample-barcoded 5' primer and a J-beta primer mix. TCRdb passed the 5' RACE reads through MiXCR, listing each CDR3 protein once. Of roughly 1,100,000 distinct CDR3 sequences in the sample, about 25% were seen once. The germline CDR1 and CDR2 sequences are SGHAT and FQDESV (reference sequence). Trimming left V 1 base short and J 0 bases short, with 10 bases between. This CDR3 has 17 amino acids. These data were also reused for a study on T cells of mothers and their children. Turning to that study: Similar thymic selection effects on TCR recombination output appear in pairs, both related and unrelated.

Sequenced sample: blood. The clonotype was recovered from a girl aged 2-15 years in good health. This rearrangement joins TRBV11-1 to TRBJ2-6; D gene unclear. The CDR3 DNA reads as TGTGCCAGCAGCTTAGAAGTCGGCCACTCTGGGGCCAACGTCCTGACTTCC. As protein: CASSLEVGHSGANVLTS.